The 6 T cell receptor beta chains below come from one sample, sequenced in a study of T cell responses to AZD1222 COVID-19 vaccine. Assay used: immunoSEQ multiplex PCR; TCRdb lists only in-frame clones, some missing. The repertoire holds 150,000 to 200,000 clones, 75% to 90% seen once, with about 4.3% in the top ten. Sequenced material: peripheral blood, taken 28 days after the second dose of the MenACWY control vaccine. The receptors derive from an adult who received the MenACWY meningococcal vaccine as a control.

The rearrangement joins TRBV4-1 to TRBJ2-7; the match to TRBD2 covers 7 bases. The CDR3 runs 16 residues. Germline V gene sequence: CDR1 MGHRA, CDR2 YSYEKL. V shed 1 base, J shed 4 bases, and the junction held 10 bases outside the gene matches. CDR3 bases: TGCGCCAGCAGCCAAGTGATGAGCGGGATTCCTTACGAGCAGTACTTC. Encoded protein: CASSQVMSGIPYEQYF.

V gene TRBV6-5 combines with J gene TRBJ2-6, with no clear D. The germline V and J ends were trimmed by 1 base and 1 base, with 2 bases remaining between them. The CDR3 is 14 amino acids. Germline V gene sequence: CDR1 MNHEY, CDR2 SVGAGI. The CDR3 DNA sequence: TGTGCCAGCAGTTACTTGTCTGGGGCCAACGTCCTGACTTTC. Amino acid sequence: CASSYLSGANVLTF.

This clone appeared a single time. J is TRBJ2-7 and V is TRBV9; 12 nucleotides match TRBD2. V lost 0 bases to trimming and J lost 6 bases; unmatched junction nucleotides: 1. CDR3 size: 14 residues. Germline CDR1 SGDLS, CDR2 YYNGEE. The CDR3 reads CASSVGLAGVEQYF. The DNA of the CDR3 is TGTGCCAGCAGCGTAGGACTAGCGGGAGTCGAGCAGTACTTC.

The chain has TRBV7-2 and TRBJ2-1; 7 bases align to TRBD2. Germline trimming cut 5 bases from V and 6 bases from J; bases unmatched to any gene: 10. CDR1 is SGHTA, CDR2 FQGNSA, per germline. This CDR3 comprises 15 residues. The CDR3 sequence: CASSTGDYPVNEQFF. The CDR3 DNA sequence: TGTGCCAGCAGCACCGGGGACTACCCAGTCAATGAGCAGTTCTTC.

The CDR3 spells CASSLTRVWETQYF. As DNA, the CDR3 is TGTGCCAGCAGCTTGACTAGAGTATGGGAGACCCAGTACTTC. This chain links TRBV7-6 with TRBJ2-5; the D gene is possibly TRBD2 (6 bases). The V end lost 3 bases, the J end lost 5 bases, and 13 bases lay between the germline ends. CDR1 and CDR2 from the germline V gene are SGHVS and FNYEAQ. CDR3 length: 14 residues.

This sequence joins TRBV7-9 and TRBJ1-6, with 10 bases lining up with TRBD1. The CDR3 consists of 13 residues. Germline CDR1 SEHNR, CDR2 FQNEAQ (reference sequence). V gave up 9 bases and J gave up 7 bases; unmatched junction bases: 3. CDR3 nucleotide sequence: TGTGCCAGTCAGACAGGGGGCAATTCACCCCTCCACTTT. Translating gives CASQTGGNSPLHF.